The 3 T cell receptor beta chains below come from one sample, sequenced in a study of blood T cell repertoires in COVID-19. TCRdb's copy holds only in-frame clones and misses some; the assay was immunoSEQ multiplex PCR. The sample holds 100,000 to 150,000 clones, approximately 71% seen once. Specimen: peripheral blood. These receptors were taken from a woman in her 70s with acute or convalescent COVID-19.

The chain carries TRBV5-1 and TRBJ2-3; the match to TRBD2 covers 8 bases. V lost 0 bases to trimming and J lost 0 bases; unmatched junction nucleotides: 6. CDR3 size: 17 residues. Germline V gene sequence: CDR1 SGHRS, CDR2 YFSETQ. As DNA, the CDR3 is TGCGCCAGCAGCTTGGTGGGGACTAGTTCTAGCACAGATACGCAGTATTTT. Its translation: CASSLVGTSSSTDTQYF.

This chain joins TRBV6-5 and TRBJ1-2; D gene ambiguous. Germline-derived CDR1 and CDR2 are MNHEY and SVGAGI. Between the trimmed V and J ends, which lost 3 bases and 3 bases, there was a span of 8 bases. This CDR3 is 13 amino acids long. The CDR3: CASSYSFYYGYTF. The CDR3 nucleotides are TGTGCCAGCAGTTATTCGTTTTACTATGGCTACACCTTC.

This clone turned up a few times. As DNA, the CDR3 is TGTGCCACCTCGACAGGGGCCCTCTACGAGCAGTACTTC. Translation: CATSTGALYEQYF. The genes are TRBV10-3 and TRBJ2-7; 8 positions agree with TRBD1. CDR1 is ENHRY and CDR2 is SYGVKD in the germline V gene. The CDR3 runs 13 residues. J was trimmed by 3 bases and V by 10 bases; bases with no gene match: 8.